The 13 T cell receptor beta chains below all came from one sample that was sequenced in a study of T cell responses to AZD1222 COVID-19 vaccine. The table came from immunoSEQ multiplex PCR; TCRdb's copy has only in-frame clones and leaves some out. The sample records some 150,000 clones, around 89% being singletons. Sequences were derived from peripheral blood, sampled on day 0 of AZD1222 vaccination. The receptors derive from an adult in good health.

The J gene is TRBJ2-7, the V gene TRBV5-4; unclear D gene. V lost 3 bases, J lost 2 bases, and 6 bases lay in between. The germline gives CDR1 SGHNT, CDR2 YYREEE (reference sequence). CDR3 size: 12 residues. This CDR3 reads CASSSSAYEQYF. The CDR3 region has the DNA TGTGCCAGCAGCTCCTCCGCCTACGAGCAGTACTTC.

The chain links TRBV5-6 to TRBJ1-3; a weak D match, TRBD1 (5 bases). Deletions cut 1 base from V and 5 bases from J, with 19 bases between. This CDR3 contains 17 residues. The germline gives CDR1 SGHDT, CDR2 YYEEEE. The CDR3 region is CASSLSDEGFLRNTIYF. The CDR3 DNA follows: TGTGCCAGCAGCTTGAGTGACGAGGGGTTCTTGAGAAACACCATATATTTT. The full variable domain, with the rest looked up from reference TRBV5-6 and TRBJ1-3, is DAGVTQSPTHLIKTRGQQVTLRCSPKSGHDTVSWYQQALGQGPQFIFQYYEEEERQRGNFPDRFSGHQFPNYSSELNVNALLLGDSALYLCASSLSDEGFLRNTIYFGEGSWLTVV.

This chain uses TRBV6-5 with TRBJ2-3; possible D gene TRBD2, 6 bases. The CDR3 totals 14 residues. Germline V gives CDR1 MNHEY, CDR2 SVGAGI. Between the trimmed V and J ends, which lost 5 bases and 0 bases, there was a span of 9 bases. CDR3 protein: CASSTGVSTDTQYF. CDR3 bases: TGTGCCAGCAGTACGGGAGTCAGCACAGATACGCAGTATTTT.

In this sample, this clone turned up once. The CDR3 DNA reads TGTGCCAGCAGCCCAGGACAGGGGGCAGGTCAGCCCCAGCATTTT. Its protein is CASSPGQGAGQPQHF. The chain employs TRBV5-8 and TRBJ1-5; 11 positions agree with TRBD1. The germline gives CDR1 SGHTS, CDR2 YDEGEE. J gave up 6 bases and V 4 bases, and 6 bases lay outside the gene matches. The CDR3 has 15 residues. The full variable domain, with the rest looked up from reference TRBV5-8 and TRBJ1-5, is EAGVTQSPTHLIKTRGQQATLRCSPISGHTSVYWYQQALGLGLQFLLWYDEGEERNRGNFPPRFSGRQFPNYSSELNVNALELEDSALYLCASSPGQGAGQPQHFGDGTRLSIL.

The chain recombines TRBV2 with TRBJ2-3; D gene unclear. Germline V gene data show CDR1 as SNHLY and CDR2 as FYNNEI. V gave up 4 bases and J gave up 2 bases, with 10 bases separating them. CDR3 length: 14 amino acids. The CDR3 region is CASSVKVYTDTQYF. The CDR3 DNA reads TGTGCCAGCAGTGTCAAGGTTTACACAGATACGCAGTATTTT.

This clone has only a few counts. The chain carries TRBV7-8 and TRBJ2-1, with D perhaps TRBD1 (6 bases). Germline CDR1 is SGHVS and CDR2 is FQNEAQ. The CDR3 runs to 12 residues. The germline V and J ends were trimmed by 6 bases and 9 bases, with 12 bases remaining between them. The CDR3 protein is CASSQGLTEQFF. CDR3 bases: TGTGCCAGCAGTCAGGGGCTAACTGAGCAGTTCTTC.

This clone was counted only a few times. The V and J genes are TRBV6-4 and TRBJ2-1; D is ambiguous. CDR1 is MRHNA, CDR2 SNTAGT, per germline. The germline V and J ends were trimmed by 3 bases and 0 bases, with 3 bases remaining between them. The CDR3 extends over 13 amino acids. CDR3 amino acids: CASSESSYNEQFF. The CDR3 DNA follows: TGTGCCAGCAGTGAGAGCTCCTACAATGAGCAGTTCTTC.

The chain carries TRBV30 and TRBJ1-6, with 7 bases that match TRBD1. V lost 0 bases, J lost 6 bases, and 8 bases stayed unmatched. The CDR3 is 16 residues long. Germline V lookup: CDR1 GTSNPN, CDR2 SVGIG (reference sequence). CDR3 bases: TGTGCCTGGAGTGTACAATCAGGGGGAATTAATTCACCCCTCCACTTT. Amino acids: CAWSVQSGGINSPLHF.

V and J are TRBV24-1 and TRBJ1-2; the match to TRBD1 covers 9 bases. The V gene's germline CDR1 is KGHDR and CDR2 SFDVKD. V gave up 4 bases and J gave up 4 bases; unmatched junction bases: 3. The CDR3 length is 14 residues. Here the CDR3 reads CATSEPGQGYGYTF. CDR3 in DNA: TGTGCCACCAGTGAACCGGGACAGGGCTATGGCTACACCTTC.

The V gene is TRBV15, the J gene TRBJ1-4; 9 bases match TRBD1. The germline V gene has CDR1 LNHNV and CDR2 YYDKDF (reference sequence). The V segment lost 3 bases and the J segment 5 bases; nucleotides outside the gene matches: 4. CDR3 length: 15 amino acids. The CDR3 DNA is TGTGCCACCAGCAGGCGGGACAGGGAAAATGAAAAACTGTTTTTT. It specifies CATSRRDRENEKLFF.

CDR3 sequence reads: CASLGQGHQPQHF. CDR3 nucleotide sequence: TGTGCCAGCCTAGGACAGGGGCATCAGCCCCAGCATTTT. This chain joins TRBV28 and TRBJ1-5, with 9 bases matching TRBD1. Germline lookup yields CDR1 MDHEN and CDR2 SYDVKM. The CDR3 consists of 13 residues. The junction had 4 bases not matched to a gene; V was cut back by 8 bases and J by 5 bases.

This clone was found many times. Other DNA variants within this sample encode the same CDR3. V is TRBV15 and J is TRBJ1-3; maybe TRBD1 (5 bases). The germline CDR1 and CDR2 sequences are LNHNV and YYDKDF (reference sequence). The CDR3 spans 16 residues. V was clipped by 5 bases and J by 0 bases, with 14 bases between them. The CDR3 coding sequence is TGTGCCACCAGCCGGAACCGGGACGACTCTGGAAACACCATATATTTT. As protein: CATSRNRDDSGNTIYF.

In this sample, this clone turned up once. This chain connects TRBV9 to TRBJ1-5, with D possibly matching TRBD1 (5 bases). Germline V CDR1 and CDR2: SGDLS, YYNGEE. Deletions cut 4 bases from V and 4 bases from J, with 15 bases between. The CDR3 contains 15 residues. CDR3 bases: TGTGCCAGCAGCAACTCAGGGTTTCCGAATCAGCCCCAGCATTTT. It specifies CASSNSGFPNQPQHF.